This T cell receptor (beta chain) appears in the sequencing data of a study of T cells expressing NK-cell markers. Looking at the study overall: One of eight sequenced donors was HCMV-seronegative; the other seven were seropositive.

TCRdb reprocessed the 5' RACE reads; each CDR3 protein has one entry and no DNA is given. Its table records about 160,000 distinct CDR3 sequences. Germline-derived CDR1 and CDR2 are SQVTM and ANQGSEA. The CDR3 is 13 residues long. What was sequenced was blood T cells: a sorted CD56 or NKG2C T cell subset, CD4+ or CD8+ T cells, or bulk PBMC T cells (not recorded which). The genes are TRBV29-1 and TRBJ1-1; TCRdb gives TRBD1 as the D gene, but with no DNA this cannot be confirmed. The clonotype was recovered from a woman between 18 and 75 years old in good health. The CDR3 loop is CSVTQGGVTEAFF. Variable domain in full (rest from reference TRBV29-1 and TRBJ1-1): SAVISQKPSRDICQRGTSLTIQCQVDSQVTMMFWYRQQPGQSLTLIATANQGSEATYESGFVIDKFPISRPNLTFSTLTVSNMSPEDSSIYLCSVTQGGVTEAFFGQGTRLTVV.